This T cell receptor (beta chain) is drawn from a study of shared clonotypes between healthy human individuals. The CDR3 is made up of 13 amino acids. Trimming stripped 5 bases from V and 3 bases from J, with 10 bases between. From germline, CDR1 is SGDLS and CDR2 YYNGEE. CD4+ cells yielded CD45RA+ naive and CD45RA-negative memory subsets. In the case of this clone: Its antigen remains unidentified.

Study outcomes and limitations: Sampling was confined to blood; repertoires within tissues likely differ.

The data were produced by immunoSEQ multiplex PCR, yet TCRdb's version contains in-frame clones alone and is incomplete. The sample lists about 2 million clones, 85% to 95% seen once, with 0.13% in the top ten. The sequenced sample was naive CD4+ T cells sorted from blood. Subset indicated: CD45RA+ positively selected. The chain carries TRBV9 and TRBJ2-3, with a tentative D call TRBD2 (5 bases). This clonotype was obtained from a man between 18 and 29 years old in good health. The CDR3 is CASSPGRTDTQYF. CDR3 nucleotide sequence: TGTGCCAGCAGTCCGGGGAGAACAGATACGCAGTATTTT.